A single TCR beta chain is shown here with its context. The data derive from a study of blood T cell repertoires in COVID-19. Study as a whole: The United States, Italy and Spain supplied acute and convalescent COVID-19 samples.

Followed longitudinally, the Seattle patients had been enrolled during active infection. TCRdb keeps only in-frame clones here, not all; method: immunoSEQ multiplex PCR. The repertoire holds approximately 170,000 clones, 85% to 95% seen once, with approximately 2% in the top ten. This sequence was found in a woman aged 60-75 years with COVID-19, enrolled during active disease. Sequences were obtained from peripheral blood.

CDR3 in amino acids: CASSRKTSVGVWGGGHFSYEQYF. The DNA of the CDR3 is TGTGCCAGCAGCCGAAAGACCAGCGTTGGCGTTTGGGGCGGGGGGCATTTCTCCTACGAGCAGTACTTC. The chain has TRBV4-2 and TRBJ2-7; 8 bases align to TRBD2. This CDR3 region has 23 residues. Germline-derived CDR1 and CDR2 are LGHNA and YNFKEQ. V was clipped by 4 bases and J by 0 bases; unmatched bases: 29.